This T cell receptor (beta chain) was obtained from a study of T cell clonality in common variable immunodeficiency. Study-level results: Patient heterogeneity in the CVID cohort limited correlations between repertoire features and clinical complications.

At least ten counts were recorded for this clone. As yet, its antigen is unknown. The read terminates 3 residues ahead of where the CDR3 ends, so the germline J gene completes it. Control and CVID samples contributed equal amounts of genomic DNA. Sequencing used immunoSEQ multiplex PCR; TCRdb keeps in-frame clones, though not all of them. The sample includes tens of thousands of clones, none of them occurring once. The germline V gene has CDR1 SGHVS and CDR2 FQNEAQ. This CDR3 region has 14 residues. Trimming cost V 3 bases and J 4 bases; bases outside gene matches: 3. Sequences were obtained from peripheral blood mononuclear cells. The J gene is TRBJ2-3, the V gene TRBV7-8, with 8 nucleotides matching TRBD1. The clonotype originates from a person between 18 and 75 years old in good health. The CDR3 sequence is CASSFDRGPDTQYF. The DNA read from the CDR3 is TGTGCCAGCAGCTTCGACAGGGGACCAGATACG.